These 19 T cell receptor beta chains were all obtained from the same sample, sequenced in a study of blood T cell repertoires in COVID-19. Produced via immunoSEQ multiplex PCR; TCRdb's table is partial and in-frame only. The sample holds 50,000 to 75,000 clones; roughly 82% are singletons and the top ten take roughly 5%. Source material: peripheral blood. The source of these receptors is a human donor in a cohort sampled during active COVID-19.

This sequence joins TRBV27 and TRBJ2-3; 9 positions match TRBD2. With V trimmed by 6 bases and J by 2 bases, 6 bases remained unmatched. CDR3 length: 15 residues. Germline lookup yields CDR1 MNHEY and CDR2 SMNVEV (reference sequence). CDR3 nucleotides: TGTGCCAGCAGGTGGGGCGGGGGGGCCACAGATACGCAGTATTTT. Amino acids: CASRWGGGATDTQYF.

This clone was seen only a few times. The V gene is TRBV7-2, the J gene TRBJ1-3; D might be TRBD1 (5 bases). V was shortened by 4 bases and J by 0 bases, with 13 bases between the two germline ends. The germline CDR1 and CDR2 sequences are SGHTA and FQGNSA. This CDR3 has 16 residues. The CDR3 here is CASSSRDSRSGNTIYF. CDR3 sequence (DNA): TGTGCCAGCAGCTCGAGAGACAGCCGCTCTGGAAACACCATATATTTT.

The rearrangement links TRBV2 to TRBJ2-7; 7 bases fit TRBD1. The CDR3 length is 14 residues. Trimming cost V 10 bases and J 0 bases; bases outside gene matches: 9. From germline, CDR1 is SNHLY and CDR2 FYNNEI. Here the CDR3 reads CATGGDRSSYEQYF. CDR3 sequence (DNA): TGTGCCACCGGTGGGGACAGATCCTCCTACGAGCAGTACTTC.

CDR3 amino acids: CASSVINGTSHEQYF. CDR3 bases: TGTGCCAGCAGCGTCATTAACGGGACTAGCCACGAGCAGTACTTC. The genes are TRBV9 and TRBJ2-7; 9 nucleotides agree with TRBD2. The CDR3 sequence is 15 residues long. After removal of 2 bases from V and 5 bases from J, the junction contained 8 bases not matched to a gene. Germline assignment: CDR1 SGDLS and CDR2 YYNGEE.

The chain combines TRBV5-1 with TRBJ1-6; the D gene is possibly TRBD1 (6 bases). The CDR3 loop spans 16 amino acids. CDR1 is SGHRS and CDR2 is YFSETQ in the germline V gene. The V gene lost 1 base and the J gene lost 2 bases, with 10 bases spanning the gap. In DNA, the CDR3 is TGCGCCAGCAGCTTGTCAGGGGTGACCTATAATTCACCCCTCCACTTT. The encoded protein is CASSLSGVTYNSPLHF.

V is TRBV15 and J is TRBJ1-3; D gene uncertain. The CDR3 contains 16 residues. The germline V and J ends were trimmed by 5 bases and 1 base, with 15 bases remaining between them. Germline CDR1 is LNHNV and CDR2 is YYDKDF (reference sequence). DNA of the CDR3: TGTGCCACCAGCGGTCGACGGGATGGGTCTGGAAACACCATATATTTT. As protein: CATSGRRDGSGNTIYF.

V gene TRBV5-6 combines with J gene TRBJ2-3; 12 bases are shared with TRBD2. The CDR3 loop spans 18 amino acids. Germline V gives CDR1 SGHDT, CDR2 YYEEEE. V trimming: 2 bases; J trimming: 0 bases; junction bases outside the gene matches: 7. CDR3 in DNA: TGTGCCAGCAGCTTTGGTCTAGCGGGGGGGCCTAGCACAGATACGCAGTATTTT. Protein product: CASSFGLAGGPSTDTQYF. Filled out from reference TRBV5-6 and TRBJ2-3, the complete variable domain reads DAGVTQSPTHLIKTRGQQVTLRCSPKSGHDTVSWYQQALGQGPQFIFQYYEEEERQRGNFPDRFSGHQFPNYSSELNVNALLLGDSALYLCASSFGLAGGPSTDTQYFGPGTRLTVL.

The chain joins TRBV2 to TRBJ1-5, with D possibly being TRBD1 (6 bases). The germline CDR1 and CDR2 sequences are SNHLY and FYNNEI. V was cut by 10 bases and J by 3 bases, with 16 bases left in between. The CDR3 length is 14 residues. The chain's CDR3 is CATHTGQTNQPQHF. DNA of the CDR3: TGTGCCACTCATACCGGACAGACCAATCAGCCCCAGCATTTT.

The CDR3 loop is CASSSNSEETQYF. CDR3 DNA sequence: TGTGCCAGCTCATCAAATTCAGAAGAGACCCAGTACTTC. The chain uses TRBV18 and TRBJ2-5; D is uncertain. The CDR3 contains 13 residues. Germline V gene sequence: CDR1 KGHSH, CDR2 LQKENI. Trimming left V 5 bases short and J 3 bases short, with 10 bases between.

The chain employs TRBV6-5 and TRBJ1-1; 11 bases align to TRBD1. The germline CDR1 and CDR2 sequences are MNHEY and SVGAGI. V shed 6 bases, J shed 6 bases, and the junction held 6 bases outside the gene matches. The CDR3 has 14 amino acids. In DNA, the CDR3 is TGTGCCAGCAGGGACAGGGGGCGCGAATCTGAAGCTTTCTTT. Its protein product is CASRDRGRESEAFF.

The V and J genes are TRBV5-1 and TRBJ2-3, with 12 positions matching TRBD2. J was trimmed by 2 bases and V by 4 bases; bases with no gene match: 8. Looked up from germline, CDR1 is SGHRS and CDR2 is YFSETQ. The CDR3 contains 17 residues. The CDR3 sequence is CASSPRLAGVLTDTQYF. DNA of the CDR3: TGCGCCAGCAGCCCCCGACTAGCGGGGGTTCTCACAGATACGCAGTATTTT.

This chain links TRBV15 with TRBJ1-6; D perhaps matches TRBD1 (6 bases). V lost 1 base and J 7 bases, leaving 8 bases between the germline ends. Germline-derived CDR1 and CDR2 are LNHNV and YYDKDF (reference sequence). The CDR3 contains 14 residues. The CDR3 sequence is CATSRATGNSPLHF. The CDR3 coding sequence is TGTGCCACCAGCAGAGCCACAGGGAATTCACCCCTCCACTTT.

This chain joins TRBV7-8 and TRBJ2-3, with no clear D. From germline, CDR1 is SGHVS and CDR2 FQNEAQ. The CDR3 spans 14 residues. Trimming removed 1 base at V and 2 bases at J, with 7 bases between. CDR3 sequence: CASSLGLDTDTQYF. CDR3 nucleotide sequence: TGTGCCAGCAGCTTAGGTCTAGACACAGATACGCAGTATTTT.

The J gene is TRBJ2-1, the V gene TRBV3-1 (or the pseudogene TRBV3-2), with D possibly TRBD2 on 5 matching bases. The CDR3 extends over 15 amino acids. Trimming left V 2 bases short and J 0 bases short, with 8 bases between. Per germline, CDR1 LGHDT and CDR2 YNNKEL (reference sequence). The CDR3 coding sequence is TGTGCCAGCAGCCAATCTACTAGCTCCTACAATGAGCAGTTCTTC. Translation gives CASSQSTSSYNEQFF.

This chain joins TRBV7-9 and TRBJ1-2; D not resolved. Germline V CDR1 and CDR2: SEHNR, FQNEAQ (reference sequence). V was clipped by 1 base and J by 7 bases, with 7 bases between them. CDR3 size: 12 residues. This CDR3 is CASSLESLGYTF. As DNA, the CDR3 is TGTGCCAGCAGCTTAGAGAGCCTTGGCTACACCTTC. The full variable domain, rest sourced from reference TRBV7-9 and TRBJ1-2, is DTGVSQNPRHKITKRGQNVTFRCDPISEHNRLYWYRQTLGQGPEFLTYFQNEAQLEKSRLLSDRFSAERPKGSFSTLEIQRTEQGDSAMYLCASSLESLGYTFGSGTRLTVV.

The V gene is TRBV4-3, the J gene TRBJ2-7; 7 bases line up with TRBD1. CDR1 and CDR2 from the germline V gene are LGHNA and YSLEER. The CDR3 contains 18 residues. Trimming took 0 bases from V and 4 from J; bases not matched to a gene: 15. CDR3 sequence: CASSQDYGRSRGFYEQYF. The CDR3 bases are TGCGCCAGCAGCCAAGATTACGGGCGGAGCAGGGGGTTTTACGAGCAGTACTTC.

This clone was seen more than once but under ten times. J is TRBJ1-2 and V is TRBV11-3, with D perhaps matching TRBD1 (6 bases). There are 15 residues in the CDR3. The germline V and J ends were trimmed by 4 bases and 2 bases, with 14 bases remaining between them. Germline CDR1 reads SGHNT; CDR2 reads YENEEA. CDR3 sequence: CASSSAYDRNYGYTF. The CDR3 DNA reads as TGTGCCAGCAGCTCGGCCTACGACAGGAACTATGGCTACACCTTC.

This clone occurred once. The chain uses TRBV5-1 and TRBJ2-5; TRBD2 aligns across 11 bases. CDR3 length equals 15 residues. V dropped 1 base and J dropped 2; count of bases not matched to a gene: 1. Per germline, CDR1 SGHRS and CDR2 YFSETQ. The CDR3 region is CASSLWTSGQETQYF. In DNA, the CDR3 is TGCGCCAGCAGCTTGTGGACTAGCGGGCAAGAGACCCAGTACTTC. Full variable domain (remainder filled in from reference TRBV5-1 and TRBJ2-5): KAGVTQTPRYLIKTRGQQVTLSCSPISGHRSVSWYQQTPGQGLQFLFEYFSETQRNKGNFPGRFSGRQFSNSRSEMNVSTLELGDSALYLCASSLWTSGQETQYFGPGTRLLVL.

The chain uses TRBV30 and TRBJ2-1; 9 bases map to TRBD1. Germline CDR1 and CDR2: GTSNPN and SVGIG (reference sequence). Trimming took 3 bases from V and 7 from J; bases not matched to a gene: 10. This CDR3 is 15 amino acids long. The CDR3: CAWRPTGQGQNEQFF. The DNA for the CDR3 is TGTGCCTGGAGGCCAACGGGACAGGGTCAGAATGAGCAGTTCTTC.